The rows below give T cell receptor beta chains drawn from one sample of a study of cytomegalovirus exposure and HLA in healthy donors. The data were produced by immunoSEQ multiplex PCR, yet TCRdb's version contains in-frame clones alone and is incomplete. The table lists over 110,000 clones, roughly 79% of them singletons, with just under 1% in the top ten. Sequencing was performed on PBMCs. The receptor source for this set is a man between 18 and 35 years old in good health and CMV-seronegative. Each CDR3 is given with its conserved first and last residue. A D gene is named only where the DNA matches it firmly. Only some rows state a clone size, as once, few, many or a class for expanded clones.

cdr3_aa cdr3_nt v_call d_call clone_size j_call
CASSRDRGTYEQYF TGTGCCAGCAGCCGGGACAGGGGTACCTACGAGCAGTACTTC TRBV7-2 TRBD1 - TRBJ2-7
CATRTGHQPQHF TGTGCCACCCGGACAGGGCATCAGCCCCAGCATTTT TRBV15 TRBD1 - TRBJ1-5
CASSFGTSGNTGELFF TGTGCCAGCAGCTTCGGGACTAGCGGGAACACCGGGGAGCTGTTTTTT TRBV9 TRBD2 once TRBJ2-2
CASSPRGSPNTGELFF TGCGCCAGCAGCCCCAGGGGGTCGCCTAACACCGGGGAGCTGTTTTTT TRBV4-3 TRBD1 - TRBJ2-2
CASSSIRLAGGHTGELFF TGTGCCAGCAGTTCGATTAGACTAGCGGGGGGCCACACCGGGGAGCTGTTTTTT TRBV7-2 TRBD2 - TRBJ2-2
CSVKVQNTEAFF TGCAGCGTTAAAGTCCAGAACACTGAAGCTTTCTTT TRBV29-1 - - TRBJ1-1
CASSQVLLQEDGYTF TGCGCCAGCAGCCAAGTACTGCTGCAGGAGGATGGCTACACCTTC TRBV4-3 - - TRBJ1-2
CASSPTGFGYGYTF TGTGCCAGCAGCCCGACAGGGTTCGGGTATGGCTACACCTTC TRBV7-9 TRBD1 - TRBJ1-2
CASSFDIGGPQHF TGCGCCAGCAGCTTTGACATAGGTGGTCCCCAGCATTTT TRBV5-1 - - TRBJ1-5
CASSLGSGTGEFRRQYF TGTGCCAGCAGCTTAGGGTCCGGGACAGGGGAATTTCGGAGGCAGTACTTC TRBV7-2 TRBD1 - TRBJ2-7
CASSLTLGLGAGNEKLFF TGCGCCAGCAGCTTGACCTTAGGTCTGGGGGCTGGTAATGAAAAACTGTTTTTT TRBV5-1 - - TRBJ1-4
CASTPPGGGADNEQFF TGTGCCAGCACCCCTCCTGGGGGGGGCGCCGACAATGAGCAGTTCTTC TRBV27 - - TRBJ2-1
CASSYSRGSGELFF TGTGCCAGCAGTTACTCGAGGGGGTCCGGGGAGCTGTTTTTT TRBV6-5 - once TRBJ2-2
CASSLPGQMNTEAFF TGTGCCAGCAGTTTACCGGGACAGATGAACACTGAAGCTTTCTTT TRBV5-6 TRBD1 few TRBJ1-1
CSARVDYEQYF TGCAGTGCTAGAGTTGATTACGAGCAGTACTTC TRBV20-1 - - TRBJ2-7
CASSPGAGADYGYTF TGTGCCAGCTCACCAGGGGCGGGGGCTGACTATGGCTACACCTTC TRBV18 - - TRBJ1-2
CASSHRGVTALNTEAFF TGTGCTAGCAGCCACAGGGGAGTCACGGCTTTGAACACTGAAGCTTTCTTT TRBV7-7 TRBD1 - TRBJ1-1
CASSDRAFNQPQHF TGTGCCAGCTCGGACAGGGCCTTCAATCAGCCCCAGCATTTT TRBV2 TRBD1 - TRBJ1-5
CASSLDWAGNEQFF TGTGCCAGCAGCCTAGACTGGGCAGGCAATGAGCAGTTCTTC TRBV7-9 - - TRBJ2-1
CASSLGQDNEQFF TGTGCCAGCAGCTTAGGACAGGACAATGAGCAGTTCTTC TRBV7-2 - - TRBJ2-1
CASSEARGTGLNYEQYF TGTGCCAGCAGTGAAGCTCGAGGGACAGGGTTGAACTACGAGCAGTACTTC TRBV6-1 TRBD1 - TRBJ2-7
CAISGGGATGNTIYF TGTGCCATCAGTGGGGGAGGGGCCACTGGAAACACCATATATTTT TRBV10-3 - - TRBJ1-3
CATTGGDQPQHF TGTGCCACCACAGGGGGGGATCAGCCCCAGCATTTT TRBV6-6 TRBD1 - TRBJ1-5
CASSRGQIYEQYF TGTGCCAGTAGCAGGGGACAGATATACGAGCAGTACTTC TRBV19 TRBD1 - TRBJ2-7